This TCR beta chain was captured by sequencing in a study of PD-L1 blockade in urothelial cancer. Study overall: The study started patients on atezolizumab at some point between 2013 and 2014, giving 1,200 mg intravenously every 3 weeks. Patients arrived having already received 0 to 3 prior chemotherapy regimens. Broader study findings: Tumor-associated clones in the blood of durable-benefit patients grew more at 3 weeks. Below-median blood TCR clonality before treatment forecast better survival.

Germline assignment: CDR1 SGHAT and CDR2 FQNNGV. The V segment lost 3 bases and the J segment 6 bases; nucleotides outside the gene matches: 17. The length of the CDR3 is 18 residues. This sample's time point: pretreatment peripheral blood. The assay was immunoSEQ multiplex PCR, and TCRdb's table has in-frame clones only and misses some. The sample shows 100,000 to 150,000 clones, approximately 84% of them seen only once. About this clone: Its antigen remains unidentified.

The starting material was PBMCs, obtained around atezolizumab (anti-PD-L1) treatment. The rearrangement joins TRBV11-2 to TRBJ1-2; TRBD1 aligns across 9 bases. The TCR sequence derives from a man between 45 and 60 years old with urothelial cancer. CDR3 in amino acids: CASSFRAKTTGGDNGYTF. In nucleotides, the CDR3 is TGTGCCAGCAGCTTTAGGGCCAAAACGACAGGGGGTGACAATGGCTACACCTTC.